This TCR beta chain was observed in a study of shared clonotypes between healthy human individuals. Study results and limitations: Clonotype sharing among donors likely depends on sequencing depth.

The assay was immunoSEQ multiplex PCR, and TCRdb's table has in-frame clones only and misses some. This sample has around 2,000,000 clones, with roughly 95% found just once. The CDR3 covers 13 residues. The V gene's germline CDR1 is SGHTA and CDR2 FQGNSA. V was shortened by 0 bases and J by 5 bases, with 7 bases between the two germline ends. This clone was observed a handful of times. Antigen: not known. CD45RO-negative, CCR7-positively selected cells formed the naive CD8 fraction, excluding terminally differentiated effector memory CD45RA+ cells. The sequence came from a young man in good health. V is TRBV7-2 and J is TRBJ1-1; no firm D call. Specimen: naive CD8+ T cells sorted from blood. CDR3 in amino acids: CASSLALGTEAFF. CDR3 nucleotides: TGTGCCAGCAGCTTAGCGTTGGGGACTGAAGCTTTCTTT.